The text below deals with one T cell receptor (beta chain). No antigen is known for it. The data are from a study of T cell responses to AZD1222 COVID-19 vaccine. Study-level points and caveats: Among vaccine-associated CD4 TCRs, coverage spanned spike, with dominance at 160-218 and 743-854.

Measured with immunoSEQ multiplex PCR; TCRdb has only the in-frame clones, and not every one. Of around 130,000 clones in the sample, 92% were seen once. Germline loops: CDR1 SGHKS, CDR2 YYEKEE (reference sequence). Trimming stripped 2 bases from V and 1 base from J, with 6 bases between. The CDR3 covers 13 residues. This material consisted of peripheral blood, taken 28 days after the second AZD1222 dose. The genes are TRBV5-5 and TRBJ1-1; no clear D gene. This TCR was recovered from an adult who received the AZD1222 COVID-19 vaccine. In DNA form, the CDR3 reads TGTGCCAGCAGCTTCTCCCCGAACACTGAAGCTTTCTTT. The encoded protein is CASSFSPNTEAFF.